This paragraph covers one TCR beta chain sequence. The data originate from a study of cytomegalovirus exposure and HLA in healthy donors. PCR involved 60 Vbeta and 13 Jbeta primers. Repertoires were generated with immunoSEQ multiplex PCR, while TCRdb's copy carries only in-frame clones and drops some. The sample has more than 200,000 clones, 65% to 80% seen once. This TCR derives from a girl aged 2-15 years in good health and CMV-seronegative. Material for sequencing was PBMCs.

The CDR3 DNA reads as TGTGCCTCCGCAGATCGGAGCTCCTATAATTCACCCCTCCACTTT. Protein sequence: CASADRSSYNSPLHF. The genes are TRBV10-3 and TRBJ1-6; D is ambiguous. This CDR3 has 15 residues. Germline CDR1 and CDR2: ENHRY and SYGVKD. The V end was cut by 11 bases, the J end by 0 bases, with 14 bases between.